This T cell receptor beta chain derives from a study of T cells in Graves' hyperthyroidism and ophthalmopathy. Regarding the study as a whole: Appearing also in blood were most of the thyroid clonotypes expanded above 0.001.

Diagnostic assessment was based on clinical symptoms, serum thyroxine and TRAb, thyroid ultrasound and orbital computed tomography. The CDR3 runs 13 residues. Per the germline V gene, CDR1 is LGHNT and CDR2 is FRNRAP. V lost 6 bases and J lost 4, with 10 bases in between. Amplification of TCR beta CDR3 regions was performed using RNA transcripts as template. An initial round of RT-PCR targeting the TCR CDR3 relied on the HTBI primer set. TCRdb ran MiXCR on the multiplex PCR reads and lists one entry per CDR3 protein. The sample shows about 400,000 distinct CDR3 sequences, over 12% of them seen only once. This clonotype came up many times. The antigen is unknown.

Sequencing was carried out using blood. The rearrangement links TRBV12-5 to TRBJ2-1; D may be TRBD1 or TRBD2 (5 bases each). The TCR sequence derives from a woman aged 55-70 years with Graves' ophthalmopathy. CDR3 DNA: TGTGCTAGTGGAGGGACGGCATACAATGAGCAGTTCTTC. This translates into CASGGTAYNEQFF.